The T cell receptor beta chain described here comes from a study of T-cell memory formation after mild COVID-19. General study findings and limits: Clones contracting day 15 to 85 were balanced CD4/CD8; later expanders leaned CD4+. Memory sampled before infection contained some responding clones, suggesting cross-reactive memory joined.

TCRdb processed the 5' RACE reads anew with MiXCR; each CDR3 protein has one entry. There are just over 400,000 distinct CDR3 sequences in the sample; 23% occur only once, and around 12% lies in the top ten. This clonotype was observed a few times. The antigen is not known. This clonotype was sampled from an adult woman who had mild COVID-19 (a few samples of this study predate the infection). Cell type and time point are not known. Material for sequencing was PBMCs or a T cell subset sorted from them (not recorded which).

CDR3 DNA: TGTGCCAGTAGTCTCGCTAGTAGGAGTTTCGATGAGCAGTTCTTC. Translating gives CASSLASRSFDEQFF. V is TRBV19 and J is TRBJ2-1; D unresolved. Germline V gene data show CDR1 as LNHDA and CDR2 as SQIVND (reference sequence). The V end lost 5 bases, the J end lost 8 bases, and 19 bases lay between the germline ends. CDR3 size: 15 residues.